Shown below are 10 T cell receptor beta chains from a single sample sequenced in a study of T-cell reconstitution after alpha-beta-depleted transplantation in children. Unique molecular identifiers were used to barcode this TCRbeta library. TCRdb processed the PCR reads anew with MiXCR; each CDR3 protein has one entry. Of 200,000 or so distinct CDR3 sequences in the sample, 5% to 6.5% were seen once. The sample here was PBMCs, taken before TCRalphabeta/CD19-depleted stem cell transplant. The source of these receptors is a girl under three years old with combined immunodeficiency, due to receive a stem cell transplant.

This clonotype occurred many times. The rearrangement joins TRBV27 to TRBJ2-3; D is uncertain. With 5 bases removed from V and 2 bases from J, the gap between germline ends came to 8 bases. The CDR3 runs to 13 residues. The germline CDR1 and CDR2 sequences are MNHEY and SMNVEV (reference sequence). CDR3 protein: CASSRPSTDTQYF. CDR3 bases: TGTGCCAGCAGTCGTCCCTCCACAGATACGCAGTATTTT.

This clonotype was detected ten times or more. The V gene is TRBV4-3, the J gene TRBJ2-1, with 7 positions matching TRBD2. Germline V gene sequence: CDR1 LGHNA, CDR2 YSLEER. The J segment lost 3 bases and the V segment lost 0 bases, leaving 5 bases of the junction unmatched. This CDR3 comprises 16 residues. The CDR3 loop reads CASSQDYRGSYNEQFF. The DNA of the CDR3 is TGCGCCAGCAGCCAAGATTACCGCGGGAGCTACAATGAGCAGTTCTTC.

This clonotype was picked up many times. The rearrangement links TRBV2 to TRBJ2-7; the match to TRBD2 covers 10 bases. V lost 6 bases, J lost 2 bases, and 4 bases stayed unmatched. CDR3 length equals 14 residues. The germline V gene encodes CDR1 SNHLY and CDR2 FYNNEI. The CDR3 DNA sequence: TGTGCCAGCAGCGTTCTAGCGGGGGCCTACGAGCAGTACTTC. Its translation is CASSVLAGAYEQYF.

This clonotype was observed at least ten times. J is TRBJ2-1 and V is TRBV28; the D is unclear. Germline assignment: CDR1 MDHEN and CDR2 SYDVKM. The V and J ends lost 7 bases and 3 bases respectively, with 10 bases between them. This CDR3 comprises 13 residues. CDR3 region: CASTLTDYNEQFF. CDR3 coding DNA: TGTGCCAGCACCTTGACTGACTACAATGAGCAGTTCTTC. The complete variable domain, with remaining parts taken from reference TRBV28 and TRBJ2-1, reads DVKVTQSSRYLVKRTGEKVFLECVQDMDHENMFWYRQDPGLGLRLIYFSYDVKMKEKGDIPEGYSVSREKKERFSLILESASTNQTSMYLCASTLTDYNEQFFGPGTRLTVL.

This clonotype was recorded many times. The CDR3 coding sequence is TGTGCCAGCAGTTCAAGGTTGAGGGAGACCCAGTACTTC. Translating gives CASSSRLRETQYF. The chain uses TRBV6-5 and TRBJ2-5; D is undetermined. The CDR3 has 13 residues. Looked up from germline, CDR1 is MNHEY and CDR2 is SVGAGI. Trimming took 4 bases from V and 5 from J, leaving 11 bases between them.

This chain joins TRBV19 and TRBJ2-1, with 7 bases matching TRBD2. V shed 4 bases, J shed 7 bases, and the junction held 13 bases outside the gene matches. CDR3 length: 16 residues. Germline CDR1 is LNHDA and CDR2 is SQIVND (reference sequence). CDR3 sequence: CASSRGREMFGNEQFF. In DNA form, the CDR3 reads TGTGCCAGTAGTAGAGGGAGGGAGATGTTCGGGAATGAGCAGTTCTTC.

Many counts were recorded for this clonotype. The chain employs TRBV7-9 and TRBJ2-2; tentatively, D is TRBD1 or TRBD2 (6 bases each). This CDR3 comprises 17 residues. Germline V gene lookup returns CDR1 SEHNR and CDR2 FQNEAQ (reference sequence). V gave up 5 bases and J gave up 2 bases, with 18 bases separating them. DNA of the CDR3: TGTGCCAGCAGCCCTAGCGTGTGGGACACCAACACCGGGGAGCTGTTTTTT. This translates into CASSPSVWDTNTGELFF.

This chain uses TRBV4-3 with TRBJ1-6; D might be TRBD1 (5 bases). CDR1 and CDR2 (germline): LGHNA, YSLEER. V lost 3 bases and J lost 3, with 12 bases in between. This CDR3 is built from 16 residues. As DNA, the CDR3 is TGCGCCAGCAGCCACCTGGGGCGCGACTATAATTCACCCCTCCACTTT. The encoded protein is CASSHLGRDYNSPLHF.

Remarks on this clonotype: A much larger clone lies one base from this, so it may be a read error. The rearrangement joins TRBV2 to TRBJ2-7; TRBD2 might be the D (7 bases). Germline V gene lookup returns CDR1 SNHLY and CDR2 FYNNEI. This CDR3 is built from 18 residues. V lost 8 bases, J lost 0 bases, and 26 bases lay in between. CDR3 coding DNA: TGTGCCAGCTGTTTTGCGGGGGTGGACGGACAGATCTCCTACGAGCAGTACTTC. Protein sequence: CASCFAGVDGQISYEQYF.

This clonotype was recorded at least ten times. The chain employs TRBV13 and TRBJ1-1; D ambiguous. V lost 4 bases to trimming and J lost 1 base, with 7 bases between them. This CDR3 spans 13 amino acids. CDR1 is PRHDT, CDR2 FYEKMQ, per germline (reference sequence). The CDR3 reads CASSSTPNTEAFF. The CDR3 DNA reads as TGTGCCAGCAGCTCTACCCCGAACACTGAAGCTTTCTTT.